Given below is one T cell receptor beta chain in context. V lost 5 bases and J lost 9, with 20 bases in between. The CDR3 is made up of 14 amino acids. From germline, CDR1 is SQVTM and CDR2 ANQGSEA. The sample comes from a study of blood T cell repertoires in COVID-19. Study context: PBMCs, B-cell-depleted T cells, or T cells provided the cDNA or gDNA that made up the material.

In the authors' workflow: Amplifying reference gene primers gave estimates of nucleated cell counts. Only in-frame clones appear in the TCRdb table, and some are missing; sequencing was by immunoSEQ multiplex PCR. V and J calls and clone size are given by that table; D and trimming were obtained from the DNA. The data hold more than 45,000 clones, with more than 75% observed a single time. The chain couples TRBV29-1 to TRBJ2-1, with D perhaps TRBD2 (5 bases). The sequencing sample was made of peripheral blood. The source is a man aged 35-49 years with active COVID-19. CDR3 amino acids: CSVIDYLTNGEQFF. In DNA, the CDR3 is TGCAGCGTTATCGACTACCTAACAAACGGTGAGCAGTTCTTC.